This T cell receptor beta chain was sequenced for a study of cytotoxic CD8 clonotypes in ibrutinib-treated CLL. Study-wide points: There were few public clonotypes, and on treatment they contracted or stayed stable. Exceeding age-matched healthy donors, baseline clonality also tracked the counts of circulating CD8+ T cells.

In the case of this clone: Its target is not known.

Looked up from germline, CDR1 is SGHVS and CDR2 is FQNEAQ. The CDR3 has 15 residues. V shed 6 bases, J shed 2 bases, and the junction held 6 bases outside the gene matches. Cryopreserved PBMCs yielded about 2.1 micrograms of genomic DNA for TCR beta libraries. Sequencing was performed with immunoSEQ multiplex PCR; in TCRdb, only in-frame clones are kept and a portion is missing. The profile covers about 300,000 clones, with around 77% appearing a single time and 5.6% taken by the ten largest. The chain has TRBV7-8 and TRBJ2-3, with TRBD2 matching over 9 bases. This material consisted of PBMCs, taken at disease progression, from a patient treated with ibrutinib. This sequence originates from a human donor with chronic lymphocytic leukemia. CDR3 coding DNA: TGTGCCAGCAGATGGGCGGGGGGGGCCACAGATACGCAGTATTTT. Translated: CASRWAGGATDTQYF. Using reference TRBV7-8 and TRBJ2-3 for the parts outside the CDR3, the full variable domain is GAGVSQSPRYKVAKRGQDVALRCDPISGHVSLFWYQQALGQGPEFLTYFQNEAQLDKSGLPSDRFFAERPEGSVSTLKIQRTQQEDSAVYLCASRWAGGATDTQYFGPGTRLTVL.